Below are 6 T cell receptor beta chains sequenced from a single sample in a study of shared clonotypes between healthy human individuals. Data came from immunoSEQ multiplex PCR; TCRdb stores just in-frame clones and leaves some out. Counted here are hundreds of thousands of clones, under 80% occurring once; the ten biggest clones make up approximately 1.6%. Sequenced: memory CD4+ T cells sorted from blood. Noted subset: CD45RA-negative fraction. The receptors stem from a woman under 40 in good health.

The V gene is TRBV2, the J gene TRBJ2-4; the D is unclear. V shed 5 bases and J shed 3 bases, with 11 bases lying between them. Germline CDR1 and CDR2: SNHLY and FYNNEI. CDR3 length: 14 amino acids. The CDR3 DNA reads TGTGCCAGCAGTACCCGCGGTGGCAAAAACATTCAGTACTTC. It yields the protein CASSTRGGKNIQYF.

For the CDR3, the DNA is TGCGCCAGCAGCTTACCGGGACGGAGAGAGACCCAGTACTTC. This sequence encodes CASSLPGRRETQYF. This chain connects TRBV5-1 to TRBJ2-5; possibly TRBD1 or TRBD2 for D (5 bases each). Deletions cut 2 bases from V and 4 bases from J, with 12 bases between. Germline V gene data show CDR1 as SGHRS and CDR2 as YFSETQ. This CDR3 has 14 amino acids.

This chain uses TRBV25-1 with TRBJ1-4, with D perhaps matching TRBD1 (5 bases). Germline CDR1 MGHDK, CDR2 SYGVNS. The CDR3 consists of 17 residues. V was pared by 7 bases and J by 10 bases, with 28 bases between. The CDR3 is CASTPARDPFELRKLFF. The CDR3 nucleotides read TGTGCCAGCACCCCTGCCAGGGACCCCTTTGAATTGCGAAAACTGTTTTTT.

The rearrangement joins TRBV5-4 to TRBJ2-3, with TRBD1 identical over 8 bases. V dropped 5 bases and J dropped 4; count of bases not matched to a gene: 6. The germline CDR1 and CDR2 sequences are SGHNT and YYREEE (reference sequence). This CDR3 spans 14 amino acids. CDR3 bases: TGTGCCAGCAGAGCAACAGGGGGATCAGATACGCAGTATTTT. This gives the protein CASRATGGSDTQYF.

This chain joins TRBV9 and TRBJ2-5; maybe TRBD2 (6 bases). The CDR3 sequence is 16 residues long. CDR1 and CDR2 (germline): SGDLS, YYNGEE. V was cut by 3 bases and J by 2 bases, with 17 bases left in between. CDR3 coding DNA: TGTGCCAGCAGCGGTGAGAAGCGGGCTAAACAAGAGACCCAGTACTTC. Encoded protein: CASSGEKRAKQETQYF.

Here the CDR3 reads CASSISSGPYEQYF. The DNA of the CDR3 is TGTGCCAGCAGCATTAGTTCAGGACCCTACGAGCAGTACTTC. The V gene is TRBV7-7, the J gene TRBJ2-7; D is ambiguous. The V end was cut by 5 bases, the J end by 2 bases, with 13 bases between. Germline CDR1 SSHAT, CDR2 FNYEAQ (reference sequence). This CDR3 has 14 residues.